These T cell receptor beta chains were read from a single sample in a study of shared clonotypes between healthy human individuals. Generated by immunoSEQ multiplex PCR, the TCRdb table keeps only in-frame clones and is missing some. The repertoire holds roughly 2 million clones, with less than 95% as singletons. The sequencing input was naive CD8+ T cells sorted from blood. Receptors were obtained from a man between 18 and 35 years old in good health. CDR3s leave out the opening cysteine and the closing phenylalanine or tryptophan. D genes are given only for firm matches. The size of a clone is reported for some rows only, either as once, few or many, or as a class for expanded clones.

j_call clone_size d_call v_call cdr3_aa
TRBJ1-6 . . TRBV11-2 ASSLDGSPLH
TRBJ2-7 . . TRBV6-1 ASRPQGESSYEQY
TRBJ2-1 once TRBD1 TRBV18 ASSPQDRDNEQF
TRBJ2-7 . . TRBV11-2 ASSSGASYEQY
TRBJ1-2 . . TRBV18 ASSGDTDYGYT
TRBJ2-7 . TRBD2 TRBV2 ASSEGTSGTYEQY
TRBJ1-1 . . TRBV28 ASSLGTDGAEAF
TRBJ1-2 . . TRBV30 AWSSEEIGYGYT
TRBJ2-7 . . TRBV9 ASSVGQGRDEQY
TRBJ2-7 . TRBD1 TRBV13 ASSSDRADYEQY
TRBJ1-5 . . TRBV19 ASSIVVSGDNQPQH
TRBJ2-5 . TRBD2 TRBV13 ASSSREVEAAQY
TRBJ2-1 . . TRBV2 ASSELQGGYNEQF
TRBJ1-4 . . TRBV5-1 ASSLVAFQGLDEKLF
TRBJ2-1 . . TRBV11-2 ASSLAGGPEQF
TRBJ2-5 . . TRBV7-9 ASSSTNQETQY
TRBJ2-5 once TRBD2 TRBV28 ASSLPFSGGSYQETQY
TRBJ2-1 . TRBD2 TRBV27 ASSPGTSSYNEQF
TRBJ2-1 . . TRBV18 ASSPRGGSSYNEQF
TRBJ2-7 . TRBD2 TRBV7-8 ASSLRGSGSYEQY
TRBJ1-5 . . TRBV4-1 ASSQVPVGNQPQH
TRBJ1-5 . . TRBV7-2 ASSLNSGLQNQPQH